The 15 T cell receptor beta chains below come from one sample, sequenced in a study of cytomegalovirus exposure and HLA in healthy donors. PCR involved 60 Vbeta and 13 Jbeta primers. Libraries were prepared by immunoSEQ multiplex PCR; TCRdb keeps only in-frame clonotypes and omits some of them. The data contain around 100,000 clones, 70% to 80% of them singletons. Sequencing was carried out using PBMCs. The receptors stem from a woman aged 30 to 39 in good health and CMV-seropositive.

The chain links TRBV5-1 to TRBJ1-2; no clear D gene. Trimming pared 4 bases from V and 5 bases from J, leaving 12 bases between. The CDR3 is 13 amino acids. Germline CDR1 and CDR2: SGHRS and YFSETQ. The CDR3: CASSGQEGYGYTF. The CDR3 DNA reads as TGCGCCAGCAGCGGGCAGGAAGGTTATGGCTACACCTTC.

Details on this clone: This specimen includes other DNA sequences encoding the same CDR3. The chain joins TRBV18 to TRBJ2-5; no firm D call. Germline V CDR1 and CDR2: KGHSH, LQKENI. V dropped 3 bases and J dropped 2 bases, with 4 bases sitting between them. This CDR3 has 12 amino acids. This CDR3 is CASSPLQETQYF. In nucleotides, the CDR3 is TGTGCCAGCTCACCCTTACAAGAGACCCAGTACTTC.

The chain employs TRBV5-4 and TRBJ2-3; TRBD2 aligns across 8 bases. Germline V gene data show CDR1 as SGHNT and CDR2 as YYREEE (reference sequence). Trimming took 6 bases from V and 3 from J; bases not matched to a gene: 12. The CDR3 has 16 residues. CDR3 sequence: CASTPGSGGGTDTQYF. CDR3 nucleotides: TGTGCCAGCACTCCGGGATCGGGAGGGGGGACAGATACGCAGTATTTT.

The gene calls are TRBV15 and TRBJ2-2, with TRBD1 matching 8 bases. Germline values: CDR1 LNHNV, CDR2 YYDKDF (reference sequence). Losses at the gene ends were 8 bases for V and 2 bases for J; bases not matched to a gene: 4. The CDR3 runs 14 residues. The CDR3 loop is CATLTGANTGELFF. The CDR3 nucleotides are TGTGCCACCTTGACAGGGGCAAACACCGGGGAGCTGTTTTTT. Full variable domain (rest looked up from reference TRBV15 and TRBJ2-2): DAMVIQNPRYQVTQFGKPVTLSCSQTLNHNVMYWYQQKSSQAPKLLFHYYDKDFNNEADTPDNFQSRRPNTSFCFLDIRSPGLGDTAMYLCATLTGANTGELFFGEGSRLTVL.

This clone was picked up one time. This chain links TRBV4-1 with TRBJ1-1; TRBD1 agrees at 7 bases. The CDR3 runs 13 residues. V gave up 6 bases and J gave up 5 bases; unmatched junction bases: 6. The germline gives CDR1 MGHRA, CDR2 YSYEKL. The CDR3 is CASRRTGDTEAFF. The DNA of the CDR3 is TGCGCCAGCAGACGAACAGGGGATACTGAAGCTTTCTTT.

The chain carries TRBV6-1 and TRBJ2-7, with D unresolved. The CDR3 has 12 amino acids. V was clipped by 6 bases and J by 2 bases, with 8 bases between them. Germline lookup yields CDR1 MNHNS and CDR2 SASEGT. The CDR3 here is CASSPEAYEQYF. The DNA of the CDR3 is TGTGCCAGCAGCCCCGAGGCCTACGAGCAGTACTTC.

J is TRBJ2-5 and V is TRBV20-1; the D is unclear. Judging by the DNA end, TRBJ2-7 fits better; the J call may be wrong. Germline CDR1 is DFQATT and CDR2 is SNEGSKA (reference sequence). This CDR3 region has 11 residues. The CDR3 nucleotides read TGCAGTGCTAGAGATCCCTACGAGCAGTACTTC. Its protein product is CSARDPYEQYF.

The V and J genes are TRBV19 and TRBJ2-2; 8 nucleotides match TRBD1. CDR3 length: 13 residues. Germline-derived CDR1 and CDR2 are LNHDA and SQIVND (reference sequence). V lost 9 bases and J lost 6; bases outside the gene matches: 6. This chain's CDR3 is CASRDRGAGELFF. CDR3 nucleotides: TGTGCCAGCAGAGACAGGGGCGCCGGGGAGCTGTTTTTT.

The chain couples TRBV18 to TRBJ2-5, with a weak D call TRBD2 (6 bases). Germline CDR1 and CDR2: KGHSH and LQKENI. The CDR3 spans 14 residues. V was cut by 0 bases and J by 3 bases, with 8 bases left in between. The CDR3 sequence is CASSPPSGEETQYF. CDR3 DNA sequence: TGTGCCAGCTCACCACCGTCGGGGGAAGAGACCCAGTACTTC.

This clone was seen a few times. The gene calls are TRBV19 and TRBJ2-7, with D perhaps TRBD2 (6 bases). The V end lost 10 bases, the J end lost 0 bases, and 16 bases lay between the germline ends. The CDR3 runs 14 residues. Per germline, CDR1 LNHDA and CDR2 SQIVND (reference sequence). CDR3 bases: TGTGCCACCAGTCGGGGGACCTACTCCTACGAGCAGTACTTC. Its protein is CATSRGTYSYEQYF.

V usage is TRBV5-6 and J usage is TRBJ1-2; TRBD1 agrees at 12 bases. Germline-derived CDR1 and CDR2 are SGHDT and YYEEEE. This CDR3 contains 17 residues. The V gene end was trimmed by 4 bases and the J gene end by 1 base; junction bases not matched to a gene: 8. Here the CDR3 DNA reads TGTGCCAGCAGCCTCCGGGGACAGGGGGCTTTTAACTATGGCTACACCTTC. This translates into CASSLRGQGAFNYGYTF.

CDR3 sequence (DNA): TGCGCCAGCAGCTTCTTAACCGGGACAGGGGACTACAATGAGCAGTTCTTC. Translation gives CASSFLTGTGDYNEQFF. This chain uses TRBV5-1 with TRBJ2-1; 10 positions match TRBD1. J lost 3 bases, V lost 2 bases, and 8 bases had no gene match. Looked up from germline, CDR1 is SGHRS and CDR2 is YFSETQ. This CDR3 comprises 17 residues.

V gene TRBV9 combines with J gene TRBJ1-6; TRBD1 aligns across 8 bases. Losses at the gene ends were 3 bases for V and 8 bases for J; bases not matched to a gene: 7. Looked up from germline, CDR1 is SGDLS and CDR2 is YYNGEE. The CDR3 spans 15 residues. CDR3 residues: CASSETQGGDSPLHF. DNA for the CDR3: TGTGCCAGCAGCGAGACACAGGGGGGCGATTCACCCCTCCACTTT.

The chain couples TRBV6-5 to TRBJ1-1, with TRBD1 matching 7 bases. CDR1 is MNHEY and CDR2 is SVGAGI in the germline V gene. The CDR3 totals 12 residues. CDR3 amino acids: CGVKGASTEAFF. The CDR3 DNA is TGTGGAGTTAAGGGGGCTTCCACTGAAGCTTTCTTT.

The V and J genes are TRBV7-8 and TRBJ1-5, with 7 bases lining up with TRBD1. The V gene's germline CDR1 is SGHVS and CDR2 FQNEAQ. J was trimmed by 6 bases and V by 11 bases; bases with no gene match: 10. The CDR3 runs to 13 residues. The CDR3: CAGADRVGQPQHF. DNA for the CDR3: TGTGCCGGGGCCGACAGGGTAGGTCAGCCCCAGCATTTT.